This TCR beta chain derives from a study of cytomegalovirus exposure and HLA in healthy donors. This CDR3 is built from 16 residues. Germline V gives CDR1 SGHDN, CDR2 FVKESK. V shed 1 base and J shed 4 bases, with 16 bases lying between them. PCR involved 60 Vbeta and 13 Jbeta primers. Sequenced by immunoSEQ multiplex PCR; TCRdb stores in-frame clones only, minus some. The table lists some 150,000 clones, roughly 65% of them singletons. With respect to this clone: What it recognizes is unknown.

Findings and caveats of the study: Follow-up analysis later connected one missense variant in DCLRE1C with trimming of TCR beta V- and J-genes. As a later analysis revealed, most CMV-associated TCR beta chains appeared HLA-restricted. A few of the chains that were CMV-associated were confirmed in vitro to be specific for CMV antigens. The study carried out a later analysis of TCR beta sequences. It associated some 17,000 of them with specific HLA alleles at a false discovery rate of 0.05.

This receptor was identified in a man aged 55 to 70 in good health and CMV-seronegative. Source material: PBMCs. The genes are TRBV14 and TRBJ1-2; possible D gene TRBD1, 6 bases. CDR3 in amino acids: CASSQGRTGFSYGYTF. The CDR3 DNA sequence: TGTGCCAGCAGCCAAGGACGAACAGGGTTCAGCTATGGCTACACCTTC.